The rows below give T cell receptor beta chains drawn from one sample of a study of OX40 agonist ivuxolimab in advanced cancers. The method was immunoSEQ multiplex PCR; TCRdb's version includes in-frame clones alone and lacks a portion of them. The data hold roughly 62,000 clones, with 80% to 90% observed a single time. The starting material was CD4+ or CD8+ T cells sorted from blood, obtained in a trial of the OX40 agonist ivuxolimab. The receptors here all came from an adult with an advanced solid tumor such as melanoma, head and neck, liver or kidney cancer. Both conserved end residues are part of each CDR3. The D gene is left open where the match is weak. The size of a clone is reported for some rows only, either as once, few or many, or as a class for expanded clones.

CDR3aa	CDR3nt	v_gene	j_gene	d_gene	abundance
CASSTPNYGYTF	TGTGCCAGCAGCACACCTAACTATGGCTACACCTTC	TRBV7-9	TRBJ1-2	NA	few
CASSEGVEKLFF	TGTGCCAGCTCAGAGGGGGTTGAAAAACTGTTTTTT	TRBV18	TRBJ1-4	NA	NA
CASSLRGFAEQYF	TGTGCCAGCAGCCTAAGGGGGTTCGCGGAGCAGTACTTC	TRBV13	TRBJ2-7	NA	NA
CASSLLGVNTEAFF	TGTGCCAGCAGCTTGCTTGGGGTGAACACTGAAGCTTTCTTT	TRBV5-8	TRBJ1-1	NA	NA
CASSYLKDTLGYTF	TGTGCCAGCAGCTACCTAAAGGACACATTAGGCTACACCTTC	TRBV7-2	TRBJ1-2	NA	NA
CASISNTEAFF	TGTGCCAGCATCTCAAACACTGAAGCTTTCTTT	TRBV6-1	TRBJ1-1	NA	NA
CAISDRQDREAFF	TGTGCCATCAGTGATCGGCAGGACCGAGAAGCTTTCTTT	TRBV10-3	TRBJ1-1	NA	NA
CAWSFRDRAQPQHF	TGTGCCTGGAGTTTCCGGGACAGGGCCCAGCCCCAGCATTTT	TRBV30	TRBJ1-5	TRBD1	few
CASSLRGGLIYEQYF	TGTGCCAGCAGCCTCCGAGGGGGGCTTATTTACGAGCAGTACTTC	TRBV7-2	TRBJ2-7	NA	NA
CASSLIRSWANVLTF	TGTGCCAGCAGCTTAATTCGATCCTGGGCCAACGTCCTGACTTTC	TRBV7-9	TRBJ2-6	NA	NA
CASSRLENAYNEQFF	TGTGCCAGCAGCCGACTGGAAAACGCCTACAATGAGCAGTTCTTC	TRBV7-8	TRBJ2-1	NA	NA
CASSESQSSYNEQFF	TGTGCCAGCAGTGAGAGCCAGAGCTCCTACAATGAGCAGTTCTTC	TRBV6-1	TRBJ2-1	NA	NA
CASSYSHGNTEAFF	TGTGCCAGCAGTTACTCGCACGGGAACACTGAAGCTTTCTTT	TRBV6-5	TRBJ1-1	NA	once
CASSRRWTGQGEETQYF	TGCGCCAGCAGCCGCCGATGGACCGGACAGGGGGAAGAGACCCAGTACTTC	TRBV5-1	TRBJ2-5	TRBD1	NA
CASSRNTGYTEAFF	TGTGCCAGCAGCAGGAATACAGGGTACACTGAAGCTTTCTTT	TRBV9	TRBJ1-1	NA	few
CASSESQGENTGELFF	TGTGCCAGCAGTGAATCACAGGGGGAGAACACCGGGGAGCTGTTTTTT	TRBV25-1	TRBJ2-2	TRBD1	NA
CASSQDLGQPQHF	TGTGCCAGCAGCCAAGATCTGGGTCAGCCCCAGCATTTT	TRBV14	TRBJ1-5	NA	NA
CASSLNIEGTEAFF	TGTGCCAGCTCACTGAACATCGAGGGCACTGAAGCTTTCTTT	TRBV18	TRBJ1-1	NA	few
CAIKGGFLAGGPGEQYF	TGTGCCATCAAGGGAGGTTTTTTGGCGGGAGGGCCGGGGGAGCAGTACTTC	TRBV10-3	TRBJ2-7	TRBD2	NA
CASSYAGGETQYF	TGTGCCAGCAGTTACGCGGGCGGGGAGACCCAGTACTTC	TRBV6-5	TRBJ2-5	NA	NA
CASSQGEHHLSYEQYF	TGTGCCAGCAGCCAAGGAGAACACCACCTCTCCTACGAGCAGTACTTC	TRBV21-1	TRBJ2-7	NA	few
CSATGRGGYTF	TGCAGTGCTACGGGCCGCGGGGGCTACACCTTC	TRBV20-1	TRBJ1-2	NA	few
CASSPPGPGTNEKLFF	TGTGCCAGCTCACCACCGGGGCCGGGGACCAATGAAAAACTGTTTTTT	TRBV18	TRBJ1-4	NA	NA
CASKTPTGADTQYF	TGTGCCAGCAAAACCCCCACCGGCGCAGATACGCAGTATTTT	TRBV6-1	TRBJ2-3	NA	NA
CASSPRTPSYSYEQYF	TGCGCCAGCAGCCCAAGGACACCGTCTTACTCCTACGAGCAGTACTTC	TRBV4-1	TRBJ2-7	NA	NA
CASSLDGTGGSYTF	TGCGCCAGCAGCTTGGACGGGACAGGGGGTAGCTACACCTTC	TRBV5-1	TRBJ1-2	TRBD1	NA
CASSLRTVSNTEAFF	TGTGCCAGCAGCCTCAGGACTGTTTCGAACACTGAAGCTTTCTTT	TRBV11-2	TRBJ1-1	NA	NA
CASSYSRGYGYTF	TGTGCCAGCAGTTACTCTAGGGGCTATGGCTACACCTTC	TRBV6-5	TRBJ1-2	NA	NA
CASSKGVAETQYF	TGTGCCAGCAGCAAGGGAGTGGCCGAGACCCAGTACTTC	TRBV11-2	TRBJ2-5	NA	NA
CASSGSGETQYF	TGTGCCAGCAGTGGGAGCGGGGAGACCCAGTACTTC	TRBV6-1	TRBJ2-5	NA	NA
CASSRTPWDGKSEQYF	TGTGCCAGCAGCCGGACCCCGTGGGACGGGAAGTCCGAGCAGTACTTC	TRBV9	TRBJ2-7	NA	NA
CASRRGVAGADTQYF	TGCGCCAGCAGAAGGGGGGTAGCGGGAGCAGATACGCAGTATTTT	TRBV10-2	TRBJ2-3	TRBD2	NA
CASSLYRGSDTQYF	TGTGCCAGCAGCTTATACCGGGGATCCGATACGCAGTATTTT	TRBV7-9	TRBJ2-3	NA	NA
CASSLEGTEQFF	TGTGCCAGCAGCTTGGAGGGGACTGAGCAGTTCTTC	TRBV5-4	TRBJ2-1	NA	NA
CAISDSGTPYEQYF	TGTGCCATCAGTGACTCGGGGACCCCCTACGAGCAGTACTTC	TRBV10-3	TRBJ2-7	NA	NA
CATRRDDTEAFF	TGTGCCACACGCAGAGACGACACTGAAGCTTTCTTT	TRBV10-3	TRBJ1-1	NA	NA
CASSLFGGGDTQYF	TGTGCCAGCAGCTTATTCGGGGGAGGGGATACGCAGTATTTT	TRBV7-8	TRBJ2-3	TRBD2	NA
CASSLGTDRLGYTF	TGCGCCAGCAGTCTTGGGACAGATAGGCTGGGCTACACCTTC	TRBV5-1	TRBJ1-2	TRBD1	few
CSVAAGDVETQYF	TGCAGCGTTGCCGCAGGGGATGTAGAGACCCAGTACTTC	TRBV29-1	TRBJ2-5	NA	NA
CASSLDGHDQETQYF	TGCGCCAGCAGCTTGGATGGACACGACCAAGAGACCCAGTACTTC	TRBV5-1	TRBJ2-5	NA	NA
CASSSGPDSPLHF	TGTGCCAGCAGCTCCGGCCCTGACTCACCCCTCCACTTT	TRBV5-5	TRBJ1-6	NA	once
CASSERPTPSYNEQFF	TGTGCCAGCAGTGAGAGGCCTACCCCCTCCTACAATGAGCAGTTCTTC	TRBV6-1	TRBJ2-1	NA	NA
CASSFTHGTGITNEQFF	TGTGCCAGCAGCTTCACCCATGGGACAGGGATAACTAATGAGCAGTTCTTC	TRBV7-9	TRBJ2-1	TRBD1	NA
CSAGQGYEQYF	TGCAGTGCGGGACAGGGCTACGAGCAGTACTTC	TRBV20-1	TRBJ2-7	TRBD1	NA
CASSPHRATNEKLFF	TGTGCCAGCAGCCCCCATCGAGCAACTAATGAAAAACTGTTTTTT	TRBV7-2	TRBJ1-4	NA	NA
CASSQDSRTGYEQYF	TGTGCCAGCAGCCAAGACAGCAGAACAGGCTACGAGCAGTACTTC	TRBV4-2	TRBJ2-7	NA	NA
CASSHPGYGYTF	TGTGCCAGCAGTCACCCCGGCTATGGCTACACCTTC	TRBV6-4	TRBJ1-2	NA	NA
CASSYFFPTKRGSSTDTQYF	TGTGCCAGCAGTTATTTCTTTCCCACGAAAAGGGGCAGTAGCACAGATACGCAGTATTTT	TRBV28	TRBJ2-3	NA	NA
CASSLSGSYSNQPQHF	TGTGCCAGCAGCTTATCGGGGAGCTATAGCAATCAGCCCCAGCATTTT	TRBV7-9	TRBJ1-5	NA	NA
CASTQSRKPYEQYF	TGTGCCAGCACCCAGAGTAGAAAACCCTACGAGCAGTACTTC	TRBV6-1	TRBJ2-7	NA	once
CASSLDRAGNTIYF	TGCGCCAGCAGCTTAGACAGGGCTGGAAACACCATATATTTT	TRBV5-1	TRBJ1-3	TRBD1	NA
CASSIIGYHQPQHF	TGTGCCAGTAGTATAATAGGGTACCATCAGCCCCAGCATTTT	TRBV19	TRBJ1-5	NA	NA
CASSYSSGPGLNEQYF	TGTGCCAGCAGTTACTCGTCGGGCCCCGGGCTCAACGAGCAGTACTTC	TRBV6-5	TRBJ2-7	NA	NA
CASRPSGVSRDEQFF	TGTGCCAGCAGGCCTAGCGGGGTATCTAGGGATGAGCAGTTCTTC	TRBV6-6	TRBJ2-1	TRBD2	NA
CASRQPGQGYEQYF	TGTGCCAGCAGGCAACCGGGACAGGGCTACGAGCAGTACTTC	TRBV28	TRBJ2-7	TRBD1	NA
CASSQPTGVRHEQYF	TGCGCCAGCAGCCAACCGACAGGGGTTCGCCACGAGCAGTACTTC	TRBV4-1	TRBJ2-7	TRBD1	NA
CTEKGTGPYNEQFF	TGCACCGAAAAGGGGACGGGGCCCTACAATGAGCAGTTCTTC	TRBV10-1	TRBJ2-1	NA	NA
CASSDANSYEQYF	TGTGCCAGCAGTGACGCGAACTCCTACGAGCAGTACTTC	TRBV2	TRBJ2-7	NA	NA
CASNDQETQYF	TGCGCCAGCAACGACCAAGAGACCCAGTACTTC	TRBV5-1	TRBJ2-5	NA	NA